This TCR beta chain was documented in a study of blood T cell repertoires in COVID-19. Study at large: Samples of COVID-19 (acute and convalescent) were obtained from the United States, Italy and Spain. From T cells, B-cell-depleted T cells, or PBMCs came the material, which was cDNA or gDNA.

In the original workflow: Nucleated cell counts were estimated from reference gene primer amplification. Assay: immunoSEQ multiplex PCR; the TCRdb copy retains only in-frame clones and omits some. V and J calls and clone size are as listed in that table; D and trimming were resolved from the DNA. The sample carries roughly 110,000 clones, about 85% recorded once. The sequence was obtained from a man aged 35-49 years with acute or convalescent COVID-19. The sample was peripheral blood.

CDR3 amino acids: CASSYSRDRSYNSPLHF. The CDR3 nucleotides read TGTGCCAGCAGTTACTCGCGGGACCGCTCCTATAATTCACCCCTCCACTTT. V gene TRBV6-2 or TRBV6-3 combines with J gene TRBJ1-6, with D tentatively TRBD1 (5 bases). The germline V and J ends were trimmed by 0 bases and 0 bases, with 9 bases remaining between them. CDR1 is MNHEY and CDR2 is SVGEGT in the germline V gene. The CDR3 has 17 amino acids.